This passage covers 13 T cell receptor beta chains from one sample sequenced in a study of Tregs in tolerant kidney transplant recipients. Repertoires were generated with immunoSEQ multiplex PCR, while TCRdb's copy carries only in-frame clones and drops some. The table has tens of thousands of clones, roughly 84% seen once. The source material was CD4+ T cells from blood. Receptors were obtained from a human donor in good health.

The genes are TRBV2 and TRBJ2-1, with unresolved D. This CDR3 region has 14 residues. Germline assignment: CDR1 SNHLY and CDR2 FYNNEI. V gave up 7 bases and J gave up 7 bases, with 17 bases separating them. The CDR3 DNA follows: TGTGCCAGCAACCACGCGGAGCCGAGAAATGAGCAGTTCTTC. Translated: CASNHAEPRNEQFF.

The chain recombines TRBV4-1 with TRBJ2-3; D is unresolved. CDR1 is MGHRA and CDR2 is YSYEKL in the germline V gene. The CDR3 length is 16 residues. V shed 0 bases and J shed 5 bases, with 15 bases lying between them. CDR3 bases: TGCGCCAGCAGCCAAGAAGGGTTCCCCGGGTTAGATACGCAGTATTTT. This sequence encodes CASSQEGFPGLDTQYF.

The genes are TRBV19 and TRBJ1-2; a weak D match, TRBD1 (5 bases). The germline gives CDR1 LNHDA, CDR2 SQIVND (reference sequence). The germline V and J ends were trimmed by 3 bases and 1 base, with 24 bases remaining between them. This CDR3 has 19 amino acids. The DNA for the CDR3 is TGTGCCAGTAGTATTTGGGGCTCCAGGAGACGGGTGTTTAACTATGGCTACACCTTC. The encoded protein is CASSIWGSRRRVFNYGYTF.

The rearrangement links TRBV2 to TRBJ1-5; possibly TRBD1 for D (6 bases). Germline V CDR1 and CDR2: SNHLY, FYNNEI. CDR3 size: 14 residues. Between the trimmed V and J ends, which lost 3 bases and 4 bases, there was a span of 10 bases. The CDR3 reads CASSDWTANQPQHF. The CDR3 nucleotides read TGTGCCAGCAGTGATTGGACAGCAAATCAGCCCCAGCATTTT.

CDR3 residues: CASSGAGPGSSYEQYF. The CDR3 bases are TGCGCCAGCAGCGGGGCGGGCCCTGGCAGTTCCTACGAGCAGTACTTC. The rearrangement links TRBV10-1 to TRBJ2-7; D could derive from TRBD1 or TRBD2 (5 bases each). The CDR3 is 16 amino acids. V lost 6 bases to trimming and J lost 1 base, with 19 bases between them. In germline, CDR1 is WNHNN, CDR2 SYGVQD (reference sequence).

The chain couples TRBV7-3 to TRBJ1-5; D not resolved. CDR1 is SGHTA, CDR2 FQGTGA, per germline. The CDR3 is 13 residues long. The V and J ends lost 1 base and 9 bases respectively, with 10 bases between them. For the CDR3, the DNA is TGTGCCAGCAGCTTAAGTGAGGGCACGCCCCAGCATTTT. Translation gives CASSLSEGTPQHF.

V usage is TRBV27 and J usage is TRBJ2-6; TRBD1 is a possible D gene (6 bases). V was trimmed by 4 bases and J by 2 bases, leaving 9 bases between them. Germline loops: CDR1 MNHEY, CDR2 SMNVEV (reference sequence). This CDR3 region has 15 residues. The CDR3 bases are TGTGCCAGCAGTTCCCGACAGGCTGGGGCCAACGTCCTGACTTTC. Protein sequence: CASSSRQAGANVLTF.

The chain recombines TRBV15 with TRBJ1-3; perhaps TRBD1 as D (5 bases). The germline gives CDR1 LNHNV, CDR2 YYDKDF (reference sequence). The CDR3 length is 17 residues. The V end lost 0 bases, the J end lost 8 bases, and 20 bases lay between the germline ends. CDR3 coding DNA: TGTGCCACCAGCAGAGATGCCCCGGGGGATCTCAAACACACCATATATTTT. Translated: CATSRDAPGDLKHTIYF.

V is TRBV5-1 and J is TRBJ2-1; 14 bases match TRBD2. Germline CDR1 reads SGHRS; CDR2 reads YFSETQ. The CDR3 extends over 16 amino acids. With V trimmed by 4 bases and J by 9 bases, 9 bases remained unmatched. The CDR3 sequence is CASSLRLAGGPSEQFF. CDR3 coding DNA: TGCGCCAGCAGCCTGAGACTAGCGGGGGGGCCAAGTGAGCAGTTCTTC.

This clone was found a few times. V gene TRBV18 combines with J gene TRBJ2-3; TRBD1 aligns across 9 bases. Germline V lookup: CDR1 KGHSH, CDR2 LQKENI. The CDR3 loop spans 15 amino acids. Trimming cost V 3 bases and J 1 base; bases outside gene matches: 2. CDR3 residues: CASSPWTGGTDTQYF. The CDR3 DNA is TGTGCCAGCTCACCTTGGACAGGGGGCACAGATACGCAGTATTTT.

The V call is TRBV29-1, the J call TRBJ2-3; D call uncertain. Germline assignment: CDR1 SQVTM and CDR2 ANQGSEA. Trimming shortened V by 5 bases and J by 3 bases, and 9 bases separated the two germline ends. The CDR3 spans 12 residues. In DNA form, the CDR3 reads TGCAGCGTTATACTTCGAACAGATACGCAGTATTTT. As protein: CSVILRTDTQYF.

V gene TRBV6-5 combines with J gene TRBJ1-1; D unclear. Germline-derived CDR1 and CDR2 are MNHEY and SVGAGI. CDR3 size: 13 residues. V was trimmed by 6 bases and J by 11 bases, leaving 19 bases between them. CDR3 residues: CASSALSRKNAFF. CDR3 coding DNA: TGTGCCAGCAGCGCACTGTCCCGGAAAAATGCTTTCTTT.

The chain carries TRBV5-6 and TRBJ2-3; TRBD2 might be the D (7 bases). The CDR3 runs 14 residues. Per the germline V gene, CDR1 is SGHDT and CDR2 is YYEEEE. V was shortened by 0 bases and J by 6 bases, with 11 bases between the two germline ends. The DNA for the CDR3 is TGTGCCAGCAGCTTGGTTGGGGGGGCCGATACGCAGTATTTT. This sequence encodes CASSLVGGADTQYF.